This T cell receptor (beta chain) was identified during a study of blood T cells in healthy people across ages. Study-wide context: Per two T cells, template switching captured roughly one barcoded beta molecule. Study-level points and caveats: A strong correlation between TCR beta diversity and naive T cell percentage was seen.

Turning to this clonotype: As yet, its antigen is unknown.

PCR was performed a second time for roughly 7 to 12 cycles using a sample-barcoded 5' primer and a J-beta primer mix. Carrying 12 random nucleotides, a template-switch adaptor labeled each individual cDNA molecule. TCRdb processed the 5' RACE reads anew with MiXCR; each CDR3 protein has one entry. Altogether about 800,000 distinct CDR3 sequences are present, 20% to 30% being singletons, with the ten largest covering under 4.5%. The CDR3 is 14 amino acids. V was pared by 2 bases and J by 4 bases, with 11 bases between. The germline V gene has CDR1 SGHTA and CDR2 FQGNSA. These data were also filed under a second study, of T cells of mothers and their children. That work states: Slightly, though not significantly, more overlap was seen in related than in unrelated mother-child pairs.

Sequenced material: blood. The chain is built from TRBV7-2 and TRBJ2-5; D call uncertain. This receptor was taken from a boy between 10 and 17 years old in good health. CDR3 in DNA: TGTGCCAGCAGCTTATGGTCAGGCGGAGAGACCCAGTACTTC. This sequence encodes CASSLWSGGETQYF.